Following are 2 T cell receptor beta chains from one sample sequenced in a study of blood T cell repertoires in COVID-19 (dated by TCRdb to between 2020 and 2021). Libraries came from the immunoSEQ multiplex PCR assay. In its TCRdb copy, this immuneACCESS table keeps in-frame sequences only and misses some clones. Where compared with another copy, unresolved V genes explain less than half of these, and the others have no known cause. The sample yields 200,000 or so clones; approximately 80% were counted once. The ten largest clonotypes hold less than 20% of the sample. The sequenced material came from peripheral blood. These receptors were obtained from a human donor in a cohort sampled during active COVID-19.

This chain links TRBV10-3 with TRBJ2-5, with 8 bases fitting TRBD1. The germline V gene encodes CDR1 ENHRY and CDR2 SYGVKD. This CDR3 comprises 15 residues. V was pared by 10 bases and J by 4 bases, with 14 bases of the junction left unmatched. The CDR3 is CATAPITGGRETQYF. The CDR3 region has the DNA TGTGCCACCGCACCGATTACAGGGGGTAGAGAGACCCAGTACTTC.

This sequence joins TRBV30 and TRBJ1-2, with D tentatively TRBD1 (6 bases). The CDR3 runs to 12 residues. Germline-derived CDR1 and CDR2 are GTSNPN and SVGIG (reference sequence). V was cut by 7 bases and J by 2 bases, with 11 bases left in between. CDR3 DNA sequence: TGTGCCTCAACGACAGGCAACTATGGCTACACCTTC. Encoded protein: CASTTGNYGYTF.